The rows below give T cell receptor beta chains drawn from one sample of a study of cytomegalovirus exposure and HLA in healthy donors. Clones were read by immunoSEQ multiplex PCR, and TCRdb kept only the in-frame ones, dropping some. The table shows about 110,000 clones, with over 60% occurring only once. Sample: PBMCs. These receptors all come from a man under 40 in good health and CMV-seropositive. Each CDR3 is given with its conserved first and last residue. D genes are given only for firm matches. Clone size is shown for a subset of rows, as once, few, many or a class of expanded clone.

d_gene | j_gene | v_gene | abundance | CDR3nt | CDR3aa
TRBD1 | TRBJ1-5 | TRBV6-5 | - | TGTGCCAGCAGCGGACAGGGAGGCATTCAGCCCCAGCATTTT | CASSGQGGIQPQHF
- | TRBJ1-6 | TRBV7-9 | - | TGTGCCAGCAGTGATCCGGGGAGATCACCCCTCCACTTT | CASSDPGRSPLHF
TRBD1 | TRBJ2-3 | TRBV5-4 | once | TGTGCCAGCAGCTTAAGGGGACAGGCCGTCACAGATACGCAGTATTTT | CASSLRGQAVTDTQYF
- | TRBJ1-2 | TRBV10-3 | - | TGTGCCATCAGTGATAAGTCGGACTATGGCTACACCTTC | CAISDKSDYGYTF
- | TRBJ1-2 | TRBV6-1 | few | TGTGCCAGCAGGGTACAGGATGGCTACACCTTC | CASRVQDGYTF
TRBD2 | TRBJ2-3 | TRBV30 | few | TGTGCCTGGAGCCCGGGACTAGCAGTACATACGCAGTATTTT | CAWSPGLAVHTQYF
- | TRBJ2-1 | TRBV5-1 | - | TGCGCCAGCAGCTTGGACGTAACTAAAGATGGAGGTGAGCAGTTCTTC | CASSLDVTKDGGEQFF
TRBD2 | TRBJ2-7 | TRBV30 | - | TGTGCCTGGAGTCGGGAGGGGACCGAGCAGTACTTC | CAWSREGTEQYF
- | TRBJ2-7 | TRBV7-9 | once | TGTGCCAGCAGCTTATATCCCAGGAACTACGAGCAGTACTTC | CASSLYPRNYEQYF
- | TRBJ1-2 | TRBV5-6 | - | TGTGCCAGCAGCTTGGGAGGACTAACAGGATATGGCTACACCTTC | CASSLGGLTGYGYTF